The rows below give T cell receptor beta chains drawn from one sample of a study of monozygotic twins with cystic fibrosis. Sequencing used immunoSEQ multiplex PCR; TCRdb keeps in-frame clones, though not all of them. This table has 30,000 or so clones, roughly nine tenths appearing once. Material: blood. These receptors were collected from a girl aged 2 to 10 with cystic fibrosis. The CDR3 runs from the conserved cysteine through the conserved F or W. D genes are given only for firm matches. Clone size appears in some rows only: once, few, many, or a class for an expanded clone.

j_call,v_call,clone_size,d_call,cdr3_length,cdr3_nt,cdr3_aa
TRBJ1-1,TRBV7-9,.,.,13,TGTGCCAGCAGCCCACCATCTAACCCTGAAGCTTTCTTT,CASSPPSNPEAFF
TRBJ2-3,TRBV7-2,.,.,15,TGTGCCAGCAGCCCGAACGGCAAGAACACAGATACGCAGTATTTT,CASSPNGKNTDTQYF
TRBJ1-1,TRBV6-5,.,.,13,TGTGCCAGCAGTCCACGACAGGAGGCTGAAGCTTTCTTT,CASSPRQEAEAFF
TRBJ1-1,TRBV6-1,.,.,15,TGTGCCAGCAGTGATCCGGGTCATAAGAACACTGAAGCTTTCTTT,CASSDPGHKNTEAFF
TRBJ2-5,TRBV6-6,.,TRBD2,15,TGTGCCAGCAGCTCTCTAGCGGGGGGCGCGGGGACCCAGTACTTC,CASSSLAGGAGTQYF
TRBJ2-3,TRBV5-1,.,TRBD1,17,TGCGCCAGCAGCTCCGGGCCAGGGGGCACCACCACAGATACGCAGTATTTT,CASSSGPGGTTTDTQYF
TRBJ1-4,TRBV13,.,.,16,TGTGCCAGCAGTCACCTCGGGGGTCCTCGTGGGGAAAAACTGTTTTTT,CASSHLGGPRGEKLFF
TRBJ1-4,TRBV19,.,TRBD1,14,TGTGCCAGTAGTATGGCAGGGGGCAGTGAAAAACTGTTTTTT,CASSMAGGSEKLFF
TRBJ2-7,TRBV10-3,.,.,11,TGTGCCATCAGGGACAGCTACGAGCAGTACTTC,CAIRDSYEQYF
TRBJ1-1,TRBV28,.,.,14,TGTGCCAGCAGTTTCCAGAACAGGGCCACTGAAGCTTTCTTT,CASSFQNRATEAFF
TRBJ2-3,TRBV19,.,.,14,TGTGCCAGTAGTATGAGCGGCTTCACAGATACGCAGTATTTT,CASSMSGFTDTQYF
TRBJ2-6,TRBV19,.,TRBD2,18,TGTGCCAGTAGTATATCCAGCGGGAGTCCCTCTGGGGCCAACGTCCTGACTTTC,CASSISSGSPSGANVLTF
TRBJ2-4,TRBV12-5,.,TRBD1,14,TGTGCTAGTGGTTTGTGGGCAGGGGGAAACATTCAGTACTTC,CASGLWAGGNIQYF
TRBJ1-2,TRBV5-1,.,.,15,TGCGCCAGCAGCTTGGGATCGGACACTGGCTATGGCTACACCTTC,CASSLGSDTGYGYTF
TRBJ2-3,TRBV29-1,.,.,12,TGCAGCGCCGTGGACGGCTTTGATACGCAGTATTTT,CSAVDGFDTQYF
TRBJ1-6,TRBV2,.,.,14,TGTGCCAGCAGCAACAGTGGGGTAGGTTCACCCCTCCACTTT,CASSNSGVGSPLHF
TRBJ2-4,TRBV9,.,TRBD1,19,TGTGCCAGCAGCGTAGATCGGGACAGGGAGACACTAGCCAAAAACATTCAGTACTTC,CASSVDRDRETLAKNIQYF
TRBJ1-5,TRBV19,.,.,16,TGTGCCAGTAGTATAAAAACCGGATTTAGCAATCAGCCCCAGCATTTT,CASSIKTGFSNQPQHF
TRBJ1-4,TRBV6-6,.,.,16,TGTGCCAGCAGTACCGCACGACAGTACTATAATGAAAAACTGTTTTTT,CASSTARQYYNEKLFF
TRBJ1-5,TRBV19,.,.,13,TGTGCCAGTAGAGGGGCTCCGGGTCAGCCCCAGCATTTT,CASRGAPGQPQHF
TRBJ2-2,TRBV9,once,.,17,TGTGCCAGCAGCGTAGGGTCTAGCGCAGTCGCGGGCGGGGAGCTGTTTTTT,CASSVGSSAVAGGELFF
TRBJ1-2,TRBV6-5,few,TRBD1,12,TGTGCCAGCAGTCGGACAGGGAATGGCTACACCTTC,CASSRTGNGYTF
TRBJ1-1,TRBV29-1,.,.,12,TGCAGCGTTACCCGAGCGAACACTGAAGCTTTCTTT,CSVTRANTEAFF
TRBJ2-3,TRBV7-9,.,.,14,TGTGCCAGCAGCTTTACATCTAGCACAGATACGCAGTATTTT,CASSFTSSTDTQYF
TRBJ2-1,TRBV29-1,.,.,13,TGCAGCGGCGCATTTTGGGAAAACAATGAGCAGTTCTTC,CSGAFWENNEQFF
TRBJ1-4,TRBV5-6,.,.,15,TGTGCCAGCAGCTTGCTGGGAGCAACTAATGAAAAACTGTTTTTT,CASSLLGATNEKLFF
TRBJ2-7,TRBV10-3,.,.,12,TGTGCCATCAGTGAGTCCGTGCGCGAGCAGTACTTC,CAISESVREQYF
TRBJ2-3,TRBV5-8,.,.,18,TGTGCCAGCAGCTTGGAAGCAGGGGATGGTTGGAGCACAGATACGCAGTATTTT,CASSLEAGDGWSTDTQYF
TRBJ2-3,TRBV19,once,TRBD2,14,TGTGCCAGCAGGCTAGCGGGAGATCTAGATACGCAGTATTTT,CASRLAGDLDTQYF
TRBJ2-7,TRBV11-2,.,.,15,TGTGCCAGCAGCCGGATCCATCCCCAGCCCTACGAGCAGTACTTC,CASSRIHPQPYEQYF
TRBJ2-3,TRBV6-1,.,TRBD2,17,TGTGCCAGCAGTGAAGCCCATAGCGGGGGCTACACAGATACGCAGTATTTT,CASSEAHSGGYTDTQYF
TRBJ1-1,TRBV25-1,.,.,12,TGTGCCAGCAGTGAAGGGGTCACTGAAGCTTTCTTT,CASSEGVTEAFF
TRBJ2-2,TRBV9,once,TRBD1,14,TGTGCCAGCAGCGTAGGAGGGACAGCCGGGGAGCTGTTTTTT,CASSVGGTAGELFF
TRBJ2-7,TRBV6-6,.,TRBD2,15,TGTGCCAGCAGTTACGGGGGGGGAACCCCCTACGAGCAGTACTTC,CASSYGGGTPYEQYF
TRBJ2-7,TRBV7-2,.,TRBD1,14,TGTGCCAGCAGCGGGTCAGGGGGCGGTTACGAGCAGTACTTC,CASSGSGGGYEQYF
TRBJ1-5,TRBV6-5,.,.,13,TGTGCCAGCAGACCCTCCCCTCGCCAGCCCCAGCATTTT,CASRPSPRQPQHF
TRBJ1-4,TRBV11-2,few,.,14,TGTGCCAGCAGCTTAGGTCGGCATAATGAAAAACTGTTTTTT,CASSLGRHNEKLFF
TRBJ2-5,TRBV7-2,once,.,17,TGTGCCAGCAGCTTAGTCAGCTTGGCGGGGTCACAAGAGACCCAGTACTTC,CASSLVSLAGSQETQYF
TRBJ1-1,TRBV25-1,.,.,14,TGTGCCAGCAGTGAGGGTTCGATGAACACTGAAGCTTTCTTT,CASSEGSMNTEAFF
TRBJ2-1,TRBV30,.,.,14,TGTGCCTGGAGTAGTAAAGGCCAAGGGGGAGAGCAGTTCTTC,CAWSSKGQGGEQFF
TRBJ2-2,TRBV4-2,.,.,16,TGTGCCAGCAGCCAAGTTTCCAGGGAGGACACCGGGGAGCTGTTTTTT,CASSQVSREDTGELFF
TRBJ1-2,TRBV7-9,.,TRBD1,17,TGTGCCAGCAGCTTAACCCCTATGACAGGGGATAACTATGGCTACACCTTC,CASSLTPMTGDNYGYTF
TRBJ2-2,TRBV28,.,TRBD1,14,TGTGCCAGCAGTTGGGCAGGGGGCACCGGGGAGCTGTTTTTT,CASSWAGGTGELFF
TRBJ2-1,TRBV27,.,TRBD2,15,TGTGCCAGCAGTTCGCTAGCGGGCCACTACAATGAGCAGTTCTTC,CASSSLAGHYNEQFF
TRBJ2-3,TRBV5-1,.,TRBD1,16,TGCGCCAGCAGCTTGGTGACAGGGGAGTTCACAGATACGCAGTATTTT,CASSLVTGEFTDTQYF
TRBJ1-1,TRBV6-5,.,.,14,TGTGCCAGCAGTTACATCCGTGGGGACACTGAAGCTTTCTTT,CASSYIRGDTEAFF
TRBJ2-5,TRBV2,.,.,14,TGTGCCAGCAGTGAAAATCCAGGCGGGGAGACCCAGTACTTC,CASSENPGGETQYF
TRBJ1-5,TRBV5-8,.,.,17,TGTGCCAGCAGCTTGGGACAGGTCGTTTATAGCAATCAGCCCCAGCATTTT,CASSLGQVVYSNQPQHF
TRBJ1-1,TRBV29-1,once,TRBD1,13,TGCAGCGCCTTCGGACAGGGGGCGACTGAAGCTTTCTTT,CSAFGQGATEAFF
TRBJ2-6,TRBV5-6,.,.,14,TGTGCCAGCAGCACCGGACCTGGGGCCAACGTCCTGACTTTC,CASSTGPGANVLTF
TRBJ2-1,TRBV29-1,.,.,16,TGCAGCCTAGAGGGGGGAGAGGGAGGTTTTTATAATGAGCAGTTCTTC,CSLEGGEGGFYNEQFF
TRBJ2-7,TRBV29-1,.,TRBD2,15,TGCAGCGTAGAAGGACTAGCGGGAGCCACCTACGAGCAGTACTTC,CSVEGLAGATYEQYF
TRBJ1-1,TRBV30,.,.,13,TGTGCCTGGAACAGGGAGGGGGGCACTGAAGCTTTCTTT,CAWNREGGTEAFF
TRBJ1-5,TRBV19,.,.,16,TGTGCCAGTAGTATATTAGGGTACGAAGGCAATCAGCCCCAGCATTTT,CASSILGYEGNQPQHF
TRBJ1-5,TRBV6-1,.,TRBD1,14,TGTGCCAGCAGTGAAGCAGGGGGCGGTCAGCCCCAGCATTTT,CASSEAGGGQPQHF
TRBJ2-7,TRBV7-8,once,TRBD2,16,TGTGCCAGCAGCCCCCGAGGTAGCGGGAGCTTTTACGAGCAGTACTTC,CASSPRGSGSFYEQYF
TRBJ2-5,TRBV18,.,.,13,TGTGCCAGCTCACCACTCCGGTTCGAGACCCAGTACTTC,CASSPLRFETQYF
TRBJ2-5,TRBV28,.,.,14,TGTGCCAGCATTAGGGACAACGCGCAAGAGACCCAGTACTTC,CASIRDNAQETQYF
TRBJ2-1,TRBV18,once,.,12,TGTGCCAGCTCACCTTCGACGAATGAGCAGTTCTTC,CASSPSTNEQFF
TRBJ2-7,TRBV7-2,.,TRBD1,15,TGTGCCAGCAGCTTAGTTAAAGGGGGCGAGTACGAGCAGTACTTC,CASSLVKGGEYEQYF